One sample yielded the 14 T cell receptor beta chains listed below, sequenced in a study of T cell clonality in common variable immunodeficiency. Profiling relied on immunoSEQ multiplex PCR, and the TCRdb table lists in-frame clones only, not all of them. This sample has some 64,000 clones, each found more than once. Specimen: peripheral blood mononuclear cells. Receptors originate from a person between 18 and 75 years old in good health.

This clone was counted many times. The missing CDR3 end, 3 residues past where the read stops, is filled in from the germline J gene. V gene TRBV4-1 combines with J gene TRBJ2-3; D perhaps matches TRBD2 (6 bases). Trimming took off 1 base at V and 7 bases at J, with 15 bases between the two ends. CDR1 and CDR2 (germline): MGHRA, YSYEKL. This CDR3 has 15 amino acids. CDR3: CASSQGGELSHTQYF. CDR3 DNA (partial): TGCGCCAGCAGCCAAGGGGGGGAACTATCACATACG.

This clone was recorded at least ten times. Read coverage stops 3 residues before the CDR3 terminus; the germline J gene supplies the remainder. The genes are TRBV20-1 and TRBJ2-7; 9 bases map to TRBD2. Germline CDR1 DFQATT, CDR2 SNEGSKA (reference sequence). The CDR3 spans 13 residues. V gave up 6 bases and J gave up 3 bases; unmatched junction bases: 6. Incomplete CDR3 DNA: TGCAGTGCAGTACTAGCGGGTCGCTACGAG. It codes for CSAVLAGRYE. The complete CDR3 protein is CSAVLAGRYEQYF.

This clone has at least ten counts. The CDR3 end is not reached by the read, which stops 3 residues before it; the germline J gene fills it in. The V gene is TRBV7-3, the J gene TRBJ2-1; D is perhaps TRBD2 (6 bases). The CDR3 is 16 amino acids. V was cut by 8 bases and J by 2 bases, with 19 bases left in between. The germline V gene has CDR1 SGHTA and CDR2 FQGTGA. The CDR3 here is CASGTQGGATYNEQFF. CDR3 DNA, as far as it was read: TGTGCCAGCGGGACTCAAGGAGGGGCCACCTACAATGAG.

This clone was counted many times. With the read ending 3 residues before the CDR3 end, the germline J gene is used to fill in that end. The V gene is TRBV7-3, the J gene TRBJ2-3; TRBD2 matches 10 bases. CDR1 is SGHTA and CDR2 is FQGTGA in the germline V gene. Trimming cost V 2 bases and J 5 bases; bases outside gene matches: 4. This CDR3 spans 15 amino acids. This chain's CDR3 is CASSLRLAGEDTQYF. The sequenced part of the CDR3 DNA is TGTGCCAGCAGCTTACGTCTAGCGGGAGAAGATACG.

This clone was counted ten times or more. The CDR3 end is not reached by the read, which stops 3 residues before it; the germline J gene fills it in. The rearrangement uses TRBV29-1 and TRBJ1-5, with D perhaps matching TRBD1 (6 bases). The V and J ends lost 4 bases and 4 bases respectively, with 8 bases between them. Germline CDR1 and CDR2: SQVTM and ANQGSEA. CDR3 length equals 12 residues. The CDR3 DNA, read in part, is TGCAGCGTTGGACAGGCTAATCAGCCC. Residues: CSVGQANQP. The whole CDR3 protein is CSVGQANQPQHF.

This clone occurred many times. The read ends 3 residues shy of where the CDR3 ends; the end is completed using the germline J gene. V usage is TRBV7-8 and J usage is TRBJ2-2; D might be TRBD2 (5 bases). This CDR3 is built from 16 residues. Germline loops: CDR1 SGHVS, CDR2 FQNEAQ. The V end lost 2 bases, the J end lost 3 bases, and 13 bases lay between the germline ends. The CDR3 reads CASSLKVATYTGELFF. CDR3 DNA, as far as it was read: TGTGCCAGCAGCTTAAAGGTAGCGACTTACACCGGGGAG.

This clone has ten or more counts. The read gets to within 3 residues of the CDR3 end, and the germline J gene fills in the rest. This sequence joins TRBV14 and TRBJ2-7; no definite D call. The CDR3 has 13 amino acids. V was clipped by 4 bases and J by 3 bases, with 10 bases between them. Germline V gene data show CDR1 as SGHDN and CDR2 as FVKESK. The covered CDR3 bases are TGTGCCAGCAGCCCGATTGCGATCTACGAG. It translates to CASSPIAIYE. The entire CDR3 reads CASSPIAIYEQYF.

This clone was counted many times. The sequence runs out 3 residues before the end of the CDR3; the remainder is reconstructed from the germline J gene. V gene TRBV27 combines with J gene TRBJ2-1; TRBD1 matches at 8 bases. This CDR3 contains 15 residues. The germline gives CDR1 MNHEY, CDR2 SMNVEV (reference sequence). The J segment lost 7 bases and the V segment lost 6 bases, leaving 11 bases of the junction unmatched. The CDR3 loop reads CASSYSRDRLNEQFF. Partial CDR3 DNA: TGTGCCAGCAGCTACAGCCGGGACAGGCTTAATGAG.

This clone was seen ten or more times. Read sequence stops 3 residues before the CDR3 end, and the germline J gene provides the missing end. The J gene is TRBJ1-1, the V gene TRBV30, with D tentatively TRBD1 (5 bases). Between the trimmed V and J ends, which lost 3 bases and 4 bases, there was a span of 18 bases. CDR3 length equals 15 residues. Germline loops: CDR1 GTSNPN, CDR2 SVGIG (reference sequence). CDR3 region: CAWSPLRGWGTEAFF. CDR3 bases read: TGTGCCTGGAGCCCTCTGAGGGGATGGGGCACTGAA.

This clone has at least ten counts. The covered CDR3 bases are TGTGCCAGCAGGGAAACTAGCGGGAACTTCTACGAG. Residues: CASRETSGNFYE. The entire CDR3 is CASRETSGNFYEQYF. The V call is TRBV2, the J call TRBJ2-7; TRBD2 agrees at 10 bases. The CDR3 extends 3 residues past the end of the read, so its final part is completed from the germline J gene. The CDR3 extends over 15 amino acids. Losses at the gene ends were 6 bases for V and 3 bases for J; bases not matched to a gene: 8. Germline V gene sequence: CDR1 SNHLY, CDR2 FYNNEI.

This clone was seen ten or more times. The CDR3 is cut off 3 residues early in the read; its end comes from the germline J gene. The J gene is TRBJ2-2, the V gene TRBV12-3 or TRBV12-4, with TRBD2 identical over 8 bases. CDR3 size: 19 residues. V lost 0 bases, J lost 4 bases, and 13 bases stayed unmatched. CDR3 in amino acids: CASSLAPGGAGLFTGELFF. The covered CDR3 bases are TGTGCCAGCAGTTTAGCGCCGGGGGGGGCAGGGTTATTCACCGGGGAG.

This clone has ten or more counts. Sequencing ends 3 residues short of the CDR3 end; the germline J gene provides the rest. This rearrangement joins TRBV5-6 to TRBJ1-2; D unresolved. The V and J ends lost 0 bases and 4 bases respectively, with 10 bases between them. Germline V lookup: CDR1 SGHDT, CDR2 YYEEEE. CDR3 length equals 14 residues. The CDR3 DNA, read in part, is TGTGCCAGCAGCTTGGCCAGCAGGCCCTATGGC. It codes for CASSLASRPYG. The full CDR3 sequence reads CASSLASRPYGYTF.

This clone has at least ten counts. The read comes to an end 3 residues before the CDR3 does, leaving the germline J gene to fill in the end. The J gene is TRBJ2-3, the V gene TRBV12-3 or TRBV12-4; TRBD1 matches at 7 bases. This CDR3 has 15 amino acids. V shed 6 bases and J 3 bases; nucleotides not matched to a gene: 9. CDR3 DNA, as far as it was read: TGTGCCAGCAGCCCACCGGGACAGAGAACAGATACG. This sequence encodes CASSPPGQRTDT. The entire CDR3 protein is CASSPPGQRTDTQYF.

This clone was counted many times. From the germline J gene comes the end of the CDR3, since the read stops 3 residues before it. J is TRBJ2-1 and V is TRBV3-1 (or the pseudogene TRBV3-2), with no clear D. The CDR3 is 16 residues long. Germline CDR1 and CDR2: LGHDT and YNNKEL (reference sequence). The ends were cut back, 0 bases at V and 9 bases at J, with 18 bases in the middle. Incomplete CDR3 DNA: TGTGCCAGCAGCCAAGACCTAGTCGGCTTGGTAGGTGAG. Translating gives CASSQDLVGLVGE. The entire CDR3 protein is CASSQDLVGLVGEQFF.